This T cell receptor beta chain was documented in a study of human CD8 memory T cell subsets. UMI-labeled 5' RACE yielded the TCR beta libraries. TCRdb re-called the 5' RACE reads; every CDR3 protein appears as one record, without DNA. The listing records roughly 9,800 distinct CDR3 sequences. Notes on the study in general: Beta chains of the T cell receptor were the only chains the study sequenced.

By negative magnetic separation, total CD8+ T cells were enriched. Per the germline V gene, CDR1 is LGHNA and CDR2 is YNFKEQ. This CDR3 is built from 16 residues. For this clonotype: Its antigen is not identified.

Sequencing used CD8+ T cells from PBMCs. The J gene is TRBJ2-3, the V gene TRBV4-2; TCRdb's D call of TRBD2 is untestable without DNA. The TCR was taken from a human donor in good health. The CDR3 is CASSQRSGGLTDTQYF.